These T cell receptor beta chains were read from a single sample in a study of blood T cell repertoires in COVID-19. The method was immunoSEQ multiplex PCR; TCRdb's version includes in-frame clones alone and lacks a portion of them. The repertoire holds about 380,000 clones, with 70% to 90% as singletons. Sequenced: PBMCs or T cells enriched from blood (not recorded which). The source is a woman between 18 and 29 years old who had recovered from COVID-19. The CDR3 runs from the conserved cysteine through the conserved F or W. The order of the fields is D gene, J gene, V gene, clone size, CDR3 protein, CDR3 DNA. A D gene is named only where the DNA matches it firmly. A clone size is listed for some rows: how often the clone was seen (once, few, many), or a class if it is expanded.

d_gene: TRBD1
j_gene: TRBJ1-6
v_gene: TRBV28
abundance: few
CDR3aa: CASLGQGISPLHF
CDR3nt: TGTGCCAGCTTGGGACAGGGAATTTCACCCCTCCACTTT

d_gene: NA
j_gene: TRBJ2-7
v_gene: TRBV5-4
abundance: once
CDR3aa: CASSLGDRPRDEQYF
CDR3nt: TGTGCCAGCAGCTTGGGCGACAGGCCGCGGGACGAGCAGTACTTC

d_gene: NA
j_gene: TRBJ1-1
v_gene: TRBV10-2
abundance: NA
CDR3aa: CASSFGAREAFF
CDR3nt: TGCGCCAGCAGTTTTGGGGCCCGTGAAGCTTTCTTT

d_gene: TRBD1
j_gene: TRBJ1-2
v_gene: TRBV9
abundance: once
CDR3aa: CASSVGWTGEYGYTF
CDR3nt: TGTGCCAGCAGCGTAGGGTGGACAGGGGAATATGGCTACACCTTC

d_gene: TRBD1
j_gene: TRBJ1-2
v_gene: TRBV2
abundance: NA
CDR3aa: CASSEEGARYGYTF
CDR3nt: TGTGCCAGCAGTGAAGAGGGGGCACGGTATGGCTACACCTTC

d_gene: NA
j_gene: TRBJ1-3
v_gene: TRBV25-1
abundance: NA
CDR3aa: CASTDRFENTIYF
CDR3nt: TGTGCCAGCACCGACAGGTTTGAAAACACCATATATTTT

d_gene: NA
j_gene: TRBJ1-5
v_gene: TRBV7-2
abundance: NA
CDR3aa: CASSFIGGLSNQPQHF
CDR3nt: TGTGCCAGCAGCTTTATTGGTGGGCTAAGCAATCAGCCCCAGCATTTT

d_gene: NA
j_gene: TRBJ1-6
v_gene: TRBV25-1
abundance: NA
CDR3aa: CASSKDSYNSPLHF
CDR3nt: TGTGCCAGCAGTAAGGACAGTTATAATTCACCCCTCCACTTT

d_gene: NA
j_gene: TRBJ2-3
v_gene: TRBV6-6
abundance: NA
CDR3aa: CASSQPWTRGLVYTQYF
CDR3nt: TGTGCCAGCAGTCAACCATGGACAAGAGGATTGGTATATACGCAGTATTTT

d_gene: NA
j_gene: TRBJ2-7
v_gene: TRBV11-2
abundance: NA
CDR3aa: CASSLDISYEQYF
CDR3nt: TGTGCCAGCAGCTTGGACATATCCTACGAGCAGTACTTC

d_gene: NA
j_gene: TRBJ1-2
v_gene: TRBV7-3
abundance: NA
CDR3aa: CASSLTGLGYGYTF
CDR3nt: TGTGCCAGCAGCTTAACGGGCTTGGGCTATGGCTACACCTTC

d_gene: NA
j_gene: TRBJ1-1
v_gene: TRBV12-3/TRBV12-4
abundance: NA
CDR3aa: CASSLRQAAFF
CDR3nt: TGTGCCAGCAGTTTAAGGCAGGCGGCTTTCTTT

d_gene: NA
j_gene: TRBJ2-1
v_gene: TRBV27
abundance: NA
CDR3aa: CASSLSGSSYNEQFF
CDR3nt: TGTGCCAGCAGTTTGTCCGGGAGCTCCTACAATGAGCAGTTCTTC

d_gene: TRBD1
j_gene: TRBJ1-2
v_gene: TRBV7-9
abundance: NA
CDR3aa: CASSSLDRATYGYTF
CDR3nt: TGTGCCAGCAGCTCTTTGGACAGGGCGACTTATGGCTACACCTTC

d_gene: TRBD2
j_gene: TRBJ2-5
v_gene: TRBV7-2
abundance: NA
CDR3aa: CASSLHRGSGGLETQYF
CDR3nt: TGTGCCAGCAGCTTACATAGGGGTAGCGGGGGGTTGGAGACCCAGTACTTC

d_gene: NA
j_gene: TRBJ1-2
v_gene: TRBV19
abundance: NA
CDR3aa: CASSIDDTIYGYTF
CDR3nt: TGTGCCAGTAGTATTGATGACACCATCTATGGCTACACCTTC

d_gene: NA
j_gene: TRBJ1-1
v_gene: TRBV19
abundance: NA
CDR3aa: CASSMYSGAFF
CDR3nt: TGTGCCAGTAGTATGTACAGTGGGGCTTTCTTT

d_gene: NA
j_gene: TRBJ1-5
v_gene: TRBV10-3
abundance: NA
CDR3aa: CAISGRQSNQPQHF
CDR3nt: TGTGCCATCAGTGGGCGACAGAGCAATCAGCCCCAGCATTTT

d_gene: NA
j_gene: TRBJ2-3
v_gene: TRBV28
abundance: NA
CDR3aa: CASSSSGLRTDTQYF
CDR3nt: TGTGCCAGCAGTTCTTCCGGACTACGCACAGATACGCAGTATTTT

d_gene: NA
j_gene: TRBJ1-2
v_gene: TRBV2
abundance: NA
CDR3aa: CASSVSGATNYGYTF
CDR3nt: TGTGCCAGCAGTGTATCAGGGGCCACTAACTATGGCTACACCTTC

d_gene: NA
j_gene: TRBJ1-4
v_gene: TRBV19
abundance: NA
CDR3aa: CASSPGEKLFF
CDR3nt: TGTGCCAGTAGCCCCGGTGAAAAACTGTTTTTT

d_gene: TRBD1
j_gene: TRBJ2-5
v_gene: TRBV18
abundance: NA
CDR3aa: CASSPRPGQGQETQYF
CDR3nt: TGTGCCAGCTCACCACGACCGGGACAGGGCCAAGAGACCCAGTACTTC

d_gene: NA
j_gene: TRBJ1-5
v_gene: TRBV4-1
abundance: few
CDR3aa: CASSQARDILKQPQHF
CDR3nt: TGCGCCAGCAGCCAAGCAAGGGACATTCTAAAGCAGCCCCAGCATTTT

d_gene: NA
j_gene: TRBJ1-2
v_gene: TRBV7-2
abundance: NA
CDR3aa: CASSSGQLPYGYTF
CDR3nt: TGTGCCAGCAGCTCTGGACAGCTCCCCTATGGCTACACCTTC

d_gene: NA
j_gene: TRBJ1-1
v_gene: TRBV19
abundance: NA
CDR3aa: CASSISPIFVTLNTEAFF
CDR3nt: TGTGCCAGTAGTATATCTCCCATTTTCGTGACTTTGAACACTGAAGCTTTCTTT

d_gene: NA
j_gene: TRBJ2-1
v_gene: TRBV5-1
abundance: NA
CDR3aa: CASRTETSSYNEQFF
CDR3nt: TGCGCCAGCAGAACAGAGACGAGCTCCTACAATGAGCAGTTCTTC

d_gene: NA
j_gene: TRBJ1-5
v_gene: TRBV9
abundance: NA
CDR3aa: CASSGGRSNQPQHF
CDR3nt: TGTGCCAGCAGCGGGGGCCGGAGCAATCAGCCCCAGCATTTT

d_gene: NA
j_gene: TRBJ1-6
v_gene: TRBV10-3
abundance: NA
CDR3aa: CAISDRENSPLHF
CDR3nt: TGTGCCATCAGTGACAGGGAAAATTCACCCCTCCACTTT

d_gene: TRBD1
j_gene: TRBJ1-2
v_gene: TRBV5-1
abundance: few
CDR3aa: CASSEGQGYGYTF
CDR3nt: TGCGCCAGCAGCGAGGGACAGGGCTATGGCTACACCTTC

d_gene: NA
j_gene: TRBJ2-1
v_gene: TRBV29-1
abundance: NA
CDR3aa: CSARISANNEQFF
CDR3nt: TGCAGCGCCCGTATTTCCGCGAACAATGAGCAGTTCTTC

d_gene: NA
j_gene: TRBJ1-2
v_gene: TRBV7-2
abundance: NA
CDR3aa: CASSFTGYSYTF
CDR3nt: TGTGCCAGCAGCTTCACAGGGTACAGCTACACCTTC

d_gene: NA
j_gene: TRBJ1-1
v_gene: TRBV29-1
abundance: once
CDR3aa: CSALDPWRGTEAFF
CDR3nt: TGCAGCGCCCTTGACCCCTGGAGAGGAACTGAAGCTTTCTTT

d_gene: TRBD1
j_gene: TRBJ1-1
v_gene: TRBV6-5
abundance: NA
CDR3aa: CASNLGQLNTEAFF
CDR3nt: TGTGCCAGCAATTTGGGACAGCTGAACACTGAAGCTTTCTTT

d_gene: TRBD1
j_gene: TRBJ1-1
v_gene: TRBV10-3
abundance: NA
CDR3aa: CAISESWTGVATEAFF
CDR3nt: TGTGCCATCAGTGAGTCTTGGACAGGGGTCGCCACTGAAGCTTTCTTT

d_gene: NA
j_gene: TRBJ1-1
v_gene: TRBV5-1
abundance: NA
CDR3aa: CASSLGNGGSYTEAFF
CDR3nt: TGCGCCAGCAGCTTGGGAAATGGGGGGTCGTACACTGAAGCTTTCTTT

d_gene: TRBD1
j_gene: TRBJ1-5
v_gene: TRBV6-1
abundance: NA
CDR3aa: CASSELLGQGDRQPQHF
CDR3nt: TGTGCCAGCAGTGAACTATTAGGACAGGGGGATCGTCAGCCCCAGCATTTT

d_gene: NA
j_gene: TRBJ1-6
v_gene: TRBV7-3
abundance: NA
CDR3aa: CASSLQEDSPLHF
CDR3nt: TGTGCCAGCAGCTTACAGGAGGATTCACCCCTCCACTTT

d_gene: NA
j_gene: TRBJ1-6
v_gene: TRBV7-2
abundance: NA
CDR3aa: CASSPGQTHYNSPLHF
CDR3nt: TGTGCCAGCAGCCCCGGACAGACCCATTATAATTCACCCCTCCACTTT

d_gene: TRBD2
j_gene: TRBJ2-2
v_gene: TRBV5-1
abundance: NA
CDR3aa: CASSFRGEANTGELFF
CDR3nt: TGCGCCAGCAGCTTCCGGGGGGAAGCGAACACCGGGGAGCTGTTTTTT

d_gene: NA
j_gene: TRBJ2-1
v_gene: TRBV5-6
abundance: NA
CDR3aa: CASTKSLGRSLFF
CDR3nt: TGTGCCAGCACCAAATCTCTAGGGAGATCTTTGTTCTTC

d_gene: NA
j_gene: TRBJ1-2
v_gene: TRBV2
abundance: NA
CDR3aa: CASSPAEFYTF
CDR3nt: TGTGCCAGCAGCCCGGCGGAGTTCTACACCTTC

d_gene: NA
j_gene: TRBJ1-1
v_gene: TRBV6-2/TRBV6-3
abundance: NA
CDR3aa: CASIPRLTGDTEAFF
CDR3nt: TGTGCCAGCATCCCCAGGTTAACGGGGGACACTGAAGCTTTCTTT

d_gene: TRBD1
j_gene: TRBJ2-7
v_gene: TRBV30
abundance: NA
CDR3aa: CAGEQGAAYEQYF
CDR3nt: TGTGCCGGAGAACAGGGGGCTGCCTACGAGCAGTACTTC